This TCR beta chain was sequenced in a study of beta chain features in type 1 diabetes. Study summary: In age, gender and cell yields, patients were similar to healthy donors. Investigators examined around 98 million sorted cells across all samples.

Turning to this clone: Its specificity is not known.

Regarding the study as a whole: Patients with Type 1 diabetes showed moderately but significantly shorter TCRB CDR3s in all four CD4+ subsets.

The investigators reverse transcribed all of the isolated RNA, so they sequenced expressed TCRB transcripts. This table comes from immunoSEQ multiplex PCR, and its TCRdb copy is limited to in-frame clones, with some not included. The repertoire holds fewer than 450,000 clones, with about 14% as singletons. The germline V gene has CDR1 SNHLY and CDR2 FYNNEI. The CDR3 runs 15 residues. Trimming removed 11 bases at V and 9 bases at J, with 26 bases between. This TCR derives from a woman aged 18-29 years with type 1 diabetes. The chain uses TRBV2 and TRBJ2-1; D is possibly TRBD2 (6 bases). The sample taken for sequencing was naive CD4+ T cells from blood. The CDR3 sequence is CASSGRTDREAEQFF. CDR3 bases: TGTGCCTCAAGCGGTCGAACCGATAGGGAGGCTGAGCAGTTCTTC. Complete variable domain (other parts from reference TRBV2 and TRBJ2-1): EPEVTQTPSHQVTQMGQEVILRCVPISNHLYFYWYRQILGQKVEFLVSFYNNEISEKSEIFDDQFSVERPDGSNFTLKIRSTKLEDSAMYFCASSGRTDREAEQFFGPGTRLTVL.